These 17 T cell receptor beta chains came from one sample sequenced in a study of PD-1 blockade in classical Hodgkin lymphoma. Using immunoSEQ multiplex PCR, the repertoire was profiled, and TCRdb retains in-frame clones only, with some absent. Of roughly 28,000 clones listed, roughly 70% are singletons. Each patient's relapse followed autologous stem cell transplantation, and brentuximab vedotin exposure varied. The source material was peripheral blood mononuclear cells (PBMCs), sampled before the second cycle of nivolumab. All receptors come from a human donor with classical Hodgkin lymphoma.

With regard to this clone: An end of the junction does not agree with germline; a read error may underlie this. The chain carries TRBV30 and TRBJ2-1; 9 bases match TRBD2. The germline gives CDR1 GTSNPN, CDR2 SVGIG (reference sequence). This CDR3 region has 15 residues. CDR3: CAWRRQLAGNNGQFF. CDR3 nucleotide sequence: TGTGCCTGGAGAAGGCAACTAGCGGGTAACAATGGGCAGTTCTTC.

CDR3 protein: CASSVVRNEQFF. For the CDR3, the DNA is TGTGCCAGCAGCGTAGTACGAAATGAGCAGTTCTTC. The rearrangement uses TRBV9 and TRBJ2-1; D ambiguous. The CDR3 is 12 residues long. Germline lookup yields CDR1 SGDLS and CDR2 YYNGEE. V lost 0 bases and J 7 bases, leaving 5 bases between the germline ends.

This clone was counted a single time. The chain has TRBV6-6 and TRBJ2-5; no clear D gene. V dropped 2 bases and J dropped 3 bases, with 10 bases sitting between them. This CDR3 region has 14 residues. The germline V gene has CDR1 MNHNY and CDR2 SVGAGI (reference sequence). The CDR3 DNA reads TGTGCCAGCAGTTACCGACAAATAGAAGAGACCCAGTACTTC. Its translation: CASSYRQIEETQYF.

The J gene is TRBJ2-1, the V gene TRBV19; D gene uncertain. Trimming pared 1 base from V and 0 bases from J, leaving 7 bases between. In germline, CDR1 is LNHDA, CDR2 SQIVND (reference sequence). This CDR3 is built from 15 residues. The DNA of the CDR3 is TGTGCCAGTAGTATAGCGGGTAACTCCTACAATGAGCAGTTCTTC. It translates to CASSIAGNSYNEQFF. The whole variable domain, remainder taken from reference TRBV19 and TRBJ2-1, is DGGITQSPKYLFRKEGQNVTLSCEQNLNHDAMYWYRQDPGQGLRLIYYSQIVNDFQKGDIAEGYSVSREKKESFPLTVTSAQKNPTAFYLCASSIAGNSYNEQFFGPGTRLTVL.

The V and J genes are TRBV2 and TRBJ2-5, with 8 bases identical to TRBD1. The CDR3 sequence is 12 residues long. Per the germline V gene, CDR1 is SNHLY and CDR2 is FYNNEI. With 8 bases clipped from V and 4 bases from J, the junction kept 3 bases outside the gene matches. CDR3 residues: CASGGTGETQYF. The DNA of the CDR3 is TGTGCCAGCGGAGGGACAGGAGAGACCCAGTACTTC.

Here the CDR3 DNA reads TGTGCCAGCAGCCAAGGGACAGGGGCGTTCGAGCAGTACTTC. Translating gives CASSQGTGAFEQYF. The chain links TRBV7-9 to TRBJ2-7; TRBD1 matches at 10 bases. Germline V lookup: CDR1 SEHNR, CDR2 FQNEAQ (reference sequence). The CDR3 contains 14 residues. J was trimmed by 6 bases and V by 5 bases; bases with no gene match: 7.

The V gene is TRBV6-5, the J gene TRBJ2-3; 11 positions match TRBD2. Germline loops: CDR1 MNHEY, CDR2 SVGAGI. J gave up 6 bases and V 4 bases, and 3 bases lay outside the gene matches. The CDR3 has 14 amino acids. The CDR3 here is CASSFRLAGDTQYF. The CDR3 nucleotides read TGTGCCAGCAGTTTCCGACTAGCGGGGGATACGCAGTATTTT.

V gene TRBV6-6 combines with J gene TRBJ1-1, with D unresolved. V dropped 5 bases and J dropped 5 bases, with 12 bases sitting between them. CDR1 and CDR2 from the germline V gene are MNHNY and SVGAGI (reference sequence). This CDR3 spans 13 amino acids. Here the CDR3 reads CASSTTAQTEAFF. In DNA form, the CDR3 reads TGTGCCAGCAGTACCACGGCACAGACTGAAGCTTTCTTT.

This chain's CDR3 is CASSILPGSTDTQYF. Here the CDR3 DNA reads TGTGCCAGTAGTATTCTTCCGGGGAGCACAGATACGCAGTATTTT. The chain carries TRBV19 and TRBJ2-3; D possibly corresponds to TRBD2 (5 bases). Trimming left V 3 bases short and J 0 bases short, with 10 bases between. The V gene's germline CDR1 is LNHDA and CDR2 SQIVND (reference sequence). CDR3 size: 15 residues.

As concerns this clone: One end of the junction varies from germline; a read error may be responsible. This sequence joins TRBV28 and TRBJ2-1; a possible D gene is TRBD1 (5 bases). The CDR3 runs to 11 residues. From germline, CDR1 is MDHEN and CDR2 SYDVKM. Here the CDR3 DNA reads TGTGCCAGCAGTTTGAAGGGGCTCAACGTCTTC. Its protein is CASSLKGLNVF. Looking up the rest from reference TRBV28 and TRBJ2-1 gives the full variable domain: DVKVTQSSRYLVKRTGEKVFLECVQDMDHENMFWYRQDPGLGLRLIYFSYDVKMKEKGDIPEGYSVSREKKERFSLILESASTNQTSMYLCASSLKGLNVFGPGTRLTVL.

This clone was recorded at least ten times. J is TRBJ2-3 and V is TRBV27; 9 bases map to TRBD1. Germline CDR1 MNHEY, CDR2 SMNVEV (reference sequence). This CDR3 has 14 residues. V shed 6 bases, J shed 9 bases, and the junction held 10 bases outside the gene matches. DNA for the CDR3: TGTGCCAGCAGGTACGGACAGGGGCGAAGGACGCAGTATTTT. Encoded protein: CASRYGQGRRTQYF.

This clone appeared once. This chain links TRBV14 with TRBJ2-7; tentatively, D is TRBD1 (5 bases). This CDR3 spans 12 amino acids. Trimming stripped 4 bases from V and 10 bases from J, with 14 bases between. Germline CDR1 SGHDN, CDR2 FVKESK. The DNA for the CDR3 is TGTGCCAGCAGCCCACCAGGGTTCAGACAGTACTTC. It encodes CASSPPGFRQYF.

This clone was detected a few times. The chain employs TRBV1 and TRBJ2-7; the listed D gene, TRBD1, was not tested against the DNA. TRBV1 is deemed a pseudogene. The CDR3 is made up of 18 amino acids. CDR3 DNA: TGCACCAGCAGCCAAGAATTTAATCTCGGCAGGGTGGAGTACGAGCAGTACTTC. Translation gives CTSSQEFNLGRVEYEQYF.

J is TRBJ2-7 and V is TRBV5-1; D is uncertain. V was pared by 4 bases and J by 4 bases, with 12 bases between. The V gene's germline CDR1 is SGHRS and CDR2 YFSETQ. The CDR3 contains 13 residues. The CDR3 region is CASSPETGYEQYF. The CDR3 DNA follows: TGCGCCAGCAGCCCCGAGACTGGATACGAGCAGTACTTC.

The CDR3 region is CASSQDRTSSIQYF. The CDR3, as DNA: TGCGCCAGCAGCCAAGATAGAACTAGTTCCATTCAGTACTTC. The chain employs TRBV4-3 and TRBJ2-4, with a possible D match to TRBD2 (5 bases). Germline V lookup: CDR1 LGHNA, CDR2 YSLEER. The CDR3 is 14 amino acids. The V end lost 0 bases, the J end lost 9 bases, and 12 bases lay between the germline ends.

The V call is TRBV2, the J call TRBJ2-4; tentatively, D is TRBD1 (5 bases). The V end lost 3 bases, the J end lost 15 bases, and 18 bases lay between the germline ends. This CDR3 contains 13 residues. Germline lookup yields CDR1 SNHLY and CDR2 FYNNEI. The CDR3 loop is CASSDQGGAVAYF. As DNA, the CDR3 is TGTGCCAGCAGTGATCAGGGTGGGGCTGTCGCGTACTTC.

This clone occurred a few times. This chain connects TRBV19 to TRBJ2-1; D unresolved. The CDR3 covers 13 residues. V lost 3 bases and J 10 bases, leaving 13 bases between the germline ends. Germline CDR1 is LNHDA and CDR2 is SQIVND (reference sequence). The CDR3 spells CASSIFGGAEQFF. The DNA of the CDR3 is TGTGCCAGTAGTATCTTTGGCGGAGCAGAGCAGTTCTTC. The full variable domain, with the rest looked up from reference TRBV19 and TRBJ2-1, is DGGITQSPKYLFRKEGQNVTLSCEQNLNHDAMYWYRQDPGQGLRLIYYSQIVNDFQKGDIAEGYSVSREKKESFPLTVTSAQKNPTAFYLCASSIFGGAEQFFGPGTRLTVL.